A selection of T cell receptor beta chains follows, all from one sample in a study of blood T cell repertoires in COVID-19. Clones were read by immunoSEQ multiplex PCR, and TCRdb kept only the in-frame ones, dropping some. The table shows about 330,000 clones, with more than 70% occurring only once. The sequenced sample was PBMCs or T cells enriched from blood (not recorded which). The receptors stem from a woman aged 25 to 39 who had recovered from COVID-19. Both conserved end residues are part of each CDR3. The order of the fields is J gene, V gene, CDR3 protein.

j_gene: TRBJ1-5
v_gene: TRBV10-3
CDR3aa: CAISAEAYQPQHF

j_gene: TRBJ1-1
v_gene: TRBV5-1
CDR3aa: CASGNLQGYNTEAFF

j_gene: TRBJ1-2
v_gene: TRBV5-5
CDR3aa: CASRSGSHYGYTF

j_gene: TRBJ2-1
v_gene: TRBV11-2
CDR3aa: CASSLGGRGRIEQFF

j_gene: TRBJ2-1
v_gene: TRBV5-6
CDR3aa: CASSLADYYDNEQFF

j_gene: TRBJ1-2
v_gene: TRBV10-3
CDR3aa: CAISDQRGTRQGYTF

j_gene: TRBJ1-1
v_gene: TRBV19
CDR3aa: CASSAGVTEAFF

j_gene: TRBJ1-2
v_gene: TRBV7-6
CDR3aa: CASSSYRRDSFNYGYTF

j_gene: TRBJ2-2
v_gene: TRBV5-4
CDR3aa: CASSLGGRGTGELFF

j_gene: TRBJ2-1
v_gene: TRBV28
CDR3aa: CASTNPGTSDEQFF

j_gene: TRBJ1-6
v_gene: TRBV5-1
CDR3aa: CASSSQTDSPLHF

j_gene: TRBJ1-1
v_gene: TRBV11-2
CDR3aa: CASSFAGQLDTEAFF

j_gene: TRBJ1-2
v_gene: TRBV10-1
CDR3aa: CARKLQGRIYGYTF

j_gene: TRBJ1-3
v_gene: TRBV15
CDR3aa: CATSSRVFGNTIYF

j_gene: TRBJ2-2
v_gene: TRBV6-4
CDR3aa: CASSVAGGANTGELFF